One and the same sample provided the 21 T cell receptor beta chains below, sequenced in a study of Graves' ophthalmopathy and Graves' hyperthyroidism. TCR beta CDR3 amplification used RNA transcripts. An initial RT-PCR round employing HTBI primers preceded a second-round multiplex PCR. TCRdb called the multiplex PCR reads again in MiXCR, with one record for every CDR3 protein. Of 1 million to 1.3 million distinct CDR3 sequences listed, 35% to 40% are singletons. Sequencing was carried out using peripheral blood or thyroid tissue (not recorded which). The receptors originated from an adult man with Graves' hyperthyroidism.

This clonotype came up many times. The chain has TRBV5-1 and TRBJ1-1, with 7 bases aligning to TRBD1. V shed 1 base, J shed 7 bases, and the junction held 10 bases outside the gene matches. CDR3 size: 15 residues. Germline loops: CDR1 SGHRS, CDR2 YFSETQ. CDR3 in DNA: TGCGCCAGCAGCTTGACAACTCGACAGGGACTTGAAGCTTTCTTT. This sequence encodes CASSLTTRQGLEAFF.

The chain uses TRBV30 and TRBJ2-5; no reliable D call. The CDR3 has 15 residues. Between the trimmed V and J ends, which lost 2 bases and 2 bases, there was a span of 15 bases. CDR1 is GTSNPN, CDR2 SVGIG, per germline (reference sequence). The DNA for the CDR3 is TGTGCCTGGAGTCCCATCGGGCAGGAGCAAGAGACCCAGTACTTC. Protein: CAWSPIGQEQETQYF.

In DNA form, the CDR3 reads TGTGCCAGCAGCGATAAGATATGGGGGAGGGGACAAGAGACCCAGTACTTC. Its translation: CASSDKIWGRGQETQYF. The J gene is TRBJ2-5, the V gene TRBV7-2, with TRBD2 matching over 7 bases. V shed 5 bases, J shed 2 bases, and the junction held 14 bases outside the gene matches. The CDR3 consists of 17 residues. Per the germline V gene, CDR1 is SGHTA and CDR2 is FQGNSA.

This clonotype was detected many times. V gene TRBV7-9 combines with J gene TRBJ2-7; possible D gene TRBD1, 6 bases. With 5 bases removed from V and 5 bases from J, the gap between germline ends came to 13 bases. The CDR3 length is 13 residues. Looked up from germline, CDR1 is SEHNR and CDR2 is FQNEAQ (reference sequence). As DNA, the CDR3 is TGTGCCAGCAGCCCTGGACAGACAAACGAGCAGTACTTC. Protein sequence: CASSPGQTNEQYF.

V gene TRBV5-1 combines with J gene TRBJ2-2; D may be TRBD2 (5 bases). The CDR3 covers 13 residues. V lost 1 base and J lost 9, with 10 bases in between. CDR1 SGHRS and CDR2 YFSETQ come from the germline V gene. The CDR3 nucleotides are TGCGCCAGCAGCTTGCGGGGTGCCAGGGAGCTGTTTTTT. It codes for CASSLRGARELFF.

The rearrangement links TRBV20-1 to TRBJ1-2, with D uncertain. Between the trimmed V and J ends, which lost 6 bases and 10 bases, there was a span of 15 bases. CDR1 DFQATT and CDR2 SNEGSKA come from the germline V gene (reference sequence). The CDR3 has 11 amino acids. The CDR3 DNA sequence: TGCAGTGCGAGGGAAACGGCGACCTACACCTTC. This sequence encodes CSARETATYTF.

This clonotype was seen at least ten times. The CDR3 coding sequence is TGTGCCAGTAGTATGTACGGACAGGGGGCGAGTTCACCCCTCCACTTT. Residues: CASSMYGQGASSPLHF. The chain employs TRBV19 and TRBJ1-6; 11 positions agree with TRBD1. The germline CDR1 and CDR2 sequences are LNHDA and SQIVND (reference sequence). Germline trimming cut 3 bases from V and 9 bases from J; bases unmatched to any gene: 7. The CDR3 covers 16 residues.

This clonotype was found a few times. The V call is TRBV4-1, the J call TRBJ1-5; D is undetermined. The germline V gene has CDR1 MGHRA and CDR2 YSYEKL. The V and J ends lost 0 bases and 3 bases respectively, with 9 bases between them. The CDR3 has 15 amino acids. CDR3 loop: CASSQDLFNNQPQHF. The CDR3 DNA reads TGCGCCAGCAGCCAAGATCTTTTTAACAATCAGCCCCAGCATTTT.

This clonotype has at least ten counts. V gene TRBV7-9 combines with J gene TRBJ1-1; tentatively, D is TRBD1 (6 bases). The CDR3 contains 13 residues. Trimming stripped 5 bases from V and 1 base from J, with 8 bases between. CDR1 SEHNR and CDR2 FQNEAQ come from the germline V gene (reference sequence). The CDR3 sequence is CASSRGQNTEAFF. The DNA for the CDR3 is TGTGCCAGCAGCCGGGGACAGAACACTGAAGCTTTCTTT.

Regarding this clonotype: Mismatch with germline at one junction end may stem from a read error. The chain joins TRBV7-9 to TRBJ1-5; a weak D match, TRBD1 (5 bases). The CDR3 loop spans 17 amino acids. Looked up from germline, CDR1 is SEHNR and CDR2 is FQNEAQ (reference sequence). DNA for the CDR3: TGCGCCAGCAGCCAAGATCTTCAAGGGACGGGAAATCAGCCCCAGCATTTT. Encoded protein: CASSQDLQGTGNQPQHF.

This clonotype was detected many times. The chain joins TRBV10-3 to TRBJ1-1, with TRBD1 as a possible D gene (5 bases). This CDR3 region has 11 residues. V gave up 11 bases and J gave up 1 base, with 8 bases separating them. Looked up from germline, CDR1 is ENHRY and CDR2 is SYGVKD. CDR3 in amino acids: CAATGNTEAFF. The CDR3 bases are TGTGCCGCCACAGGGAACACTGAAGCTTTCTTT.

The rearrangement links TRBV10-3 to TRBJ2-7, with 7 bases fitting TRBD1. Germline CDR1 and CDR2: ENHRY and SYGVKD. The J segment lost 5 bases and the V segment lost 10 bases, leaving 11 bases of the junction unmatched. The CDR3 sequence is 13 residues long. The CDR3 coding sequence is TGTGCCAGCAGAAGGACAGGCGCCAACGAGCAGTACTTC. This codes for CASRRTGANEQYF.

The rearrangement links TRBV7-2 to TRBJ1-5; D unresolved. CDR3 length equals 14 residues. Germline V gene lookup returns CDR1 SGHTA and CDR2 FQGNSA. V lost 3 bases and J lost 4, with 10 bases in between. CDR3 sequence: CASSLGNGNQPQHF. CDR3 DNA sequence: TGTGCCAGCAGCTTGGGAAACGGAAATCAGCCCCAGCATTTT.

This clonotype was found many times. The chain combines TRBV29-1 with TRBJ1-1; 7 nucleotides align to TRBD1. In germline, CDR1 is SQVTM, CDR2 ANQGSEA. Losses at the gene ends were 4 bases for V and 7 bases for J; bases not matched to a gene: 9. CDR3 length equals 13 residues. CDR3 sequence (DNA): TGCAGCGTTGGGGACACAGGGGCTGGTGAAGCTTTCTTT. Translation: CSVGDTGAGEAFF. The full variable domain, its missing parts supplied by reference TRBV29-1 and TRBJ1-1, is SAVISQKPSRDICQRGTSLTIQCQVDSQVTMMFWYRQQPGQSLTLIATANQGSEATYESGFVIDKFPISRPNLTFSTLTVSNMSPEDSSIYLCSVGDTGAGEAFFGQGTRLTVV.

The chain carries TRBV6-2 or TRBV6-3 and TRBJ2-7, with D possibly called TRBD1 or TRBD2 (5 bases each). Trimming took 4 bases from V and 7 from J, leaving 17 bases between them. Germline loops: CDR1 MNHEY, CDR2 SVGEGT. The CDR3 has 14 amino acids. CDR3: CASSSTPSGREQYF. In DNA, the CDR3 is TGTGCCAGCAGTTCGACTCCTTCGGGACGGGAGCAGTACTTC.

This clonotype was counted between two and nine times. The chain carries TRBV6-5 and TRBJ1-6, with 10 bases identical to TRBD1. The length of the CDR3 is 15 residues. Germline V lookup: CDR1 MNHEY, CDR2 SVGAGI. V lost 4 bases, J lost 7 bases, and 4 bases stayed unmatched. The CDR3 DNA reads TGTGCCAGCAGTTTTCGGGGACAGGGGAATTCACCCCTCCACTTT. It encodes CASSFRGQGNSPLHF.

The gene calls are TRBV6-2 or TRBV6-3 and TRBJ2-5; D may correspond to TRBD1 or TRBD2 (6 bases each). The CDR3 has 15 amino acids. The V end was cut by 3 bases, the J end by 2 bases, with 13 bases between. From germline, CDR1 is MNHEY and CDR2 SVGEGT. The CDR3 sequence is CASSYGGLAQETQYF. The CDR3 region has the DNA TGTGCCAGCAGTTATGGGGGGCTAGCGCAAGAGACCCAGTACTTC.

This clonotype was seen more than once but under ten times. The chain is built from TRBV7-2 and TRBJ1-1; D gene unclear. The CDR3 sequence is 14 residues long. The V gene's germline CDR1 is SGHTA and CDR2 FQGNSA. V was cut by 5 bases and J by 0 bases, with 10 bases left in between. The CDR3 DNA sequence: TGTGCCAGCAGCCCAAATAGAATGAACACTGAAGCTTTCTTT. Translating it yields CASSPNRMNTEAFF.

The chain recombines TRBV19 with TRBJ1-1; D unclear. CDR3 length equals 12 residues. In germline, CDR1 is LNHDA, CDR2 SQIVND (reference sequence). V lost 4 bases and J 4 bases, leaving 7 bases between the germline ends. The chain's CDR3 is CASSRETTEAFF. CDR3 DNA: TGTGCCAGTAGTAGAGAAACCACTGAAGCTTTCTTT.

This chain connects TRBV18 to TRBJ1-2; D might be TRBD1 (6 bases). With 4 bases removed from V and 3 bases from J, the gap between germline ends came to 9 bases. The germline V gene has CDR1 KGHSH and CDR2 LQKENI. The CDR3 contains 13 residues. The CDR3 DNA follows: TGTGCCAGCTCACAGGACAGCGACTATGGCTACACCTTC. It translates to CASSQDSDYGYTF.

The chain couples TRBV29-1 to TRBJ2-7, with TRBD1 matching 9 bases. The junction had 7 bases not matched to a gene; V was cut back by 3 bases and J by 4 bases. There are 14 residues in the CDR3. Germline V gene data show CDR1 as SQVTM and CDR2 as ANQGSEA. The CDR3 nucleotides are TGCAGCGTTGAGCTTGGGGACAGGGAATACGAGCAGTACTTC. Translation gives CSVELGDREYEQYF.